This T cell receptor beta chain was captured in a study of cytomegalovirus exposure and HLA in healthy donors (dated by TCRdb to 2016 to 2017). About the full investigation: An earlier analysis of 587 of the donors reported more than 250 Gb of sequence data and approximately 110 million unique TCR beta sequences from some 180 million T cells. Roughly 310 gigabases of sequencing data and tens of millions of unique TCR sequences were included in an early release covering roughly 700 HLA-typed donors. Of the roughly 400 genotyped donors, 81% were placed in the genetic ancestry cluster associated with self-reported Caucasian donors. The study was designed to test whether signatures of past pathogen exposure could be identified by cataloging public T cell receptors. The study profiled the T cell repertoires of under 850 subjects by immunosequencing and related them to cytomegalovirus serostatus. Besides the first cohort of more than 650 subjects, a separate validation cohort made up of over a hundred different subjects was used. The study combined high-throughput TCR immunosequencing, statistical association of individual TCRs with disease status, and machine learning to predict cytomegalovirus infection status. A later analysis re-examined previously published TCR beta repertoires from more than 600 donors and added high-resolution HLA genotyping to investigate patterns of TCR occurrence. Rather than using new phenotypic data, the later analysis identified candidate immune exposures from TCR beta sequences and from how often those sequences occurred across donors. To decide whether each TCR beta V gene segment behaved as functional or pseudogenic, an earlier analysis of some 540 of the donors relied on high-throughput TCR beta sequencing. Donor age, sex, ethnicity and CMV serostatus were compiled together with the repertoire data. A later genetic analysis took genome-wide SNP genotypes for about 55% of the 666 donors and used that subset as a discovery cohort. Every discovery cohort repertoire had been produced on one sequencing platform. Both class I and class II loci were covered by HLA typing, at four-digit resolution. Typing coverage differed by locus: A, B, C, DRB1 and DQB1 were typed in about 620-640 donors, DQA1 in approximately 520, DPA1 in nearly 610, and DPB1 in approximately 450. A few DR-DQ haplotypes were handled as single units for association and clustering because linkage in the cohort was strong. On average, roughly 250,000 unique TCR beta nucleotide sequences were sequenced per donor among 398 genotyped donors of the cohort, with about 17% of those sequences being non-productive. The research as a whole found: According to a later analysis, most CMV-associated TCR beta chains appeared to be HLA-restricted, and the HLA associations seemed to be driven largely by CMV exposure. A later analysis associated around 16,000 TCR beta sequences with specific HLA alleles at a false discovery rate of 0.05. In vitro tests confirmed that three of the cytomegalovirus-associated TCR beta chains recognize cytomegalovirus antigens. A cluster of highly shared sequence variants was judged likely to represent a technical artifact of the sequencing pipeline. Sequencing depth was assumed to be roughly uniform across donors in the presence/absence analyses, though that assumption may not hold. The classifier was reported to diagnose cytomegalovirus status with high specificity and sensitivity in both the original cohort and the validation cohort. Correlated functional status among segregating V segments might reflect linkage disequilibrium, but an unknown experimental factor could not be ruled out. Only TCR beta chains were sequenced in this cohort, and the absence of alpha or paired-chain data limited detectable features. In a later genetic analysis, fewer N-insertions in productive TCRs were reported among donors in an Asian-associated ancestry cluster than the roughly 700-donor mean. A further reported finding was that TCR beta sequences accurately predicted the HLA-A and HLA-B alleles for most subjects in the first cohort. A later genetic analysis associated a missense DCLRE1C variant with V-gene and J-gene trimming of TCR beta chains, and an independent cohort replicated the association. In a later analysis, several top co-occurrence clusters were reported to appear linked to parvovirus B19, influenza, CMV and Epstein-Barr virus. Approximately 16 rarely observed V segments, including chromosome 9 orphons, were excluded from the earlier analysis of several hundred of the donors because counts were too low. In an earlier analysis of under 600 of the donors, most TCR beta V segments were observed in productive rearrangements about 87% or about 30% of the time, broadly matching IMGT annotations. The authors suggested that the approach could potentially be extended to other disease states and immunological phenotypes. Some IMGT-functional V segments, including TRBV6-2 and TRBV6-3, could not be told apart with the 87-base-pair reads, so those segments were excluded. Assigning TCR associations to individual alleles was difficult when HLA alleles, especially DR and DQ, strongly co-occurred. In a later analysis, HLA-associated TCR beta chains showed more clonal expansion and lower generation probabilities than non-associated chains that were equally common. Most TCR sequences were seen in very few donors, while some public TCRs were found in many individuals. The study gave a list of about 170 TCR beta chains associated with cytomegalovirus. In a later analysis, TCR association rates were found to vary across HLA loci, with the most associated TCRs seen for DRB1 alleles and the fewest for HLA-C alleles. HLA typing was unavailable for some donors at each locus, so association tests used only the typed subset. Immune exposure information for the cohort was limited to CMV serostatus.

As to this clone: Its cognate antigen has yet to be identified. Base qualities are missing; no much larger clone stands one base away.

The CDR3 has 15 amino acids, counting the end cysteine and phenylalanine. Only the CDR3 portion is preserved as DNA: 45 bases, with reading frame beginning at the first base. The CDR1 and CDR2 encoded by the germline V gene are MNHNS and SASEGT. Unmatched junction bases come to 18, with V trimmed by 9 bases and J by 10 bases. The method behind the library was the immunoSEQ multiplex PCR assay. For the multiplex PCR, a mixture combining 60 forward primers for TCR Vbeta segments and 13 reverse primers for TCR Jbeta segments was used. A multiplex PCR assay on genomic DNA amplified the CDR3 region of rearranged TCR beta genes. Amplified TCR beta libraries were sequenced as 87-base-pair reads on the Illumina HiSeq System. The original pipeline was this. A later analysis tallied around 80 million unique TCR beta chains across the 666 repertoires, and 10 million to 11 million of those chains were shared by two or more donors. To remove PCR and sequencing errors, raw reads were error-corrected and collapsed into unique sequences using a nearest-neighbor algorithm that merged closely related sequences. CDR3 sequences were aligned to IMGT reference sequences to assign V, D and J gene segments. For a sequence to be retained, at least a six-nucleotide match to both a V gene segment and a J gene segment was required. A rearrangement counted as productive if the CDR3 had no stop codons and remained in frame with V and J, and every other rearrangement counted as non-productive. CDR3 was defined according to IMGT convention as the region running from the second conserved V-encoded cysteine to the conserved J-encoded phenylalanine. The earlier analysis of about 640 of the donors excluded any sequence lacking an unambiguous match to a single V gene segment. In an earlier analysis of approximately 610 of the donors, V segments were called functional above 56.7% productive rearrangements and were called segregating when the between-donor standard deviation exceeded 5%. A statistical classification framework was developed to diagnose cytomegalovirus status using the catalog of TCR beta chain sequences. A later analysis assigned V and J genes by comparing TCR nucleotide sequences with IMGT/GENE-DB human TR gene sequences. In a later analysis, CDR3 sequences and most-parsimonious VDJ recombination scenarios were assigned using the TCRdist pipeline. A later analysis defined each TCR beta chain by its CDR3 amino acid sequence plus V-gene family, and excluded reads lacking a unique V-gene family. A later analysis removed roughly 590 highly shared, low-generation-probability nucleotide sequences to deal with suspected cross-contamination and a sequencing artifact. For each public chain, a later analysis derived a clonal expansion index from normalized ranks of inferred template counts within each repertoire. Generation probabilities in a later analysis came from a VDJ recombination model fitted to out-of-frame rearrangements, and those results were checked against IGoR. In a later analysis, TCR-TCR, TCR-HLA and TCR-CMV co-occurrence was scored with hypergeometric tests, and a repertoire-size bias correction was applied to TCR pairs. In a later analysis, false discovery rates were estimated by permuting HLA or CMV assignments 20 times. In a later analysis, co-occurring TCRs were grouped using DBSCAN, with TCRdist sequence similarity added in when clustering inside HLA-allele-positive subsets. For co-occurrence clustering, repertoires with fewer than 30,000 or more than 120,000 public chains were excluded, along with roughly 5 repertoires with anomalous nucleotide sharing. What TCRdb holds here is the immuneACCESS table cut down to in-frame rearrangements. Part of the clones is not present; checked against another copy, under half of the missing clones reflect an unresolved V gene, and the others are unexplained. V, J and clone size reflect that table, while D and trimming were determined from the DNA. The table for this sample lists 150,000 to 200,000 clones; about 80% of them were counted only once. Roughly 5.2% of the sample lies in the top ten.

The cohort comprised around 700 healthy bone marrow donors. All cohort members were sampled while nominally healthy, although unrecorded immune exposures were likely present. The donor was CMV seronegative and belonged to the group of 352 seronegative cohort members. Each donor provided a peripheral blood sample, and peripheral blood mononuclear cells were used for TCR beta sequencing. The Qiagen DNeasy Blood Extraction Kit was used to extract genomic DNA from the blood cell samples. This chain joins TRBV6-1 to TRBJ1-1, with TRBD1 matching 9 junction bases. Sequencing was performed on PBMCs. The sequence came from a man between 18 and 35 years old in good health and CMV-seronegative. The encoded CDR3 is CASLSRDRAVGLAFF. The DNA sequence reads TGTGCCAGTTTATCCCGGGACAGGGCGGTGGGTTTAGCTTTCTTT.